A single sample gave rise to the 5 T cell receptor beta chains below, sequenced in a study of blood T cell repertoires in COVID-19. Libraries were prepared by immunoSEQ multiplex PCR; TCRdb keeps only in-frame clonotypes and omits some of them. The sample yields 330,000 or so clones, roughly 86% seen once. Sequenced: peripheral blood. The receptors here all came from a young man with COVID-19, enrolled during active disease.

The chain recombines TRBV6-5 with TRBJ2-3, with TRBD2 as a possible D gene (6 bases). Germline assignment: CDR1 MNHEY and CDR2 SVGAGI. Trimming pared 6 bases from V and 4 bases from J, leaving 17 bases between. CDR3 length: 15 residues. CDR3 loop: CASSPTREVADTQYF. In DNA form, the CDR3 reads TGTGCCAGCAGCCCCACTAGGGAGGTCGCAGATACGCAGTATTTT.

The rearrangement links TRBV7-8 to TRBJ2-7, with TRBD1 as a possible D gene (6 bases). CDR3 length: 17 residues. Germline CDR1 and CDR2: SGHVS and FQNEAQ. The germline V and J ends were trimmed by 5 bases and 2 bases, with 22 bases remaining between them. The CDR3 coding sequence is TGTGCCAGCAGCACCACTCTCTCCGGGACAAAAACCTACGAGCAGTACTTC. Protein: CASSTTLSGTKTYEQYF. Drawing the rest from reference TRBV7-8 and TRBJ2-7, the complete variable domain is GAGVSQSPRYKVAKRGQDVALRCDPISGHVSLFWYQQALGQGPEFLTYFQNEAQLDKSGLPSDRFFAERPEGSVSTLKIQRTQQEDSAVYLCASSTTLSGTKTYEQYFGPGTRLTVT.

The chain combines TRBV5-6 with TRBJ1-2, with TRBD1 as a possible D gene (6 bases). CDR3 length equals 14 residues. The ends were cut back, 2 bases at V and 0 bases at J, with 8 bases in the middle. Germline V gene lookup returns CDR1 SGHDT and CDR2 YYEEEE. The CDR3 sequence: CASSFGGPNYGYTF. In nucleotides, the CDR3 is TGTGCCAGCAGCTTCGGGGGGCCTAACTATGGCTACACCTTC.

V usage is TRBV24-1 and J usage is TRBJ2-7, with TRBD1 matching over 7 bases. CDR3 size: 14 residues. Germline V gene data show CDR1 as KGHDR and CDR2 as SFDVKD. Unmatched junction bases numbered 9, after V lost 6 bases and J lost 5 bases. In nucleotides, the CDR3 is TGTGCCACCAGTCTGACAGGGAAGTTAGACGAGCAGTACTTC. It codes for CATSLTGKLDEQYF.

V gene TRBV28 combines with J gene TRBJ2-5; TRBD1 matches at 7 bases. After removal of 6 bases from V and 3 bases from J, the junction contained 4 bases not matched to a gene. The CDR3 extends over 13 amino acids. CDR1 MDHEN and CDR2 SYDVKM come from the germline V gene. As DNA, the CDR3 is TGTGCCAGCAGCCTCACAGGGGAAGAGACCCAGTACTTC. Amino acid sequence: CASSLTGEETQYF.